The clone carrying this TCR beta chain has ten or more counts. Amplified TCR beta CDR3 regions were obtained using RNA transcripts as template. After a first-round RT-PCR with HTBI primers, a second-round multiplex PCR was run. Each CDR3 protein is one row after TCRdb ran MiXCR on the multiplex PCR reads. The table lists 450,000 to 600,000 distinct CDR3 sequences, about 35% of them singletons. The data originate from a study of Graves' ophthalmopathy and Graves' hyperthyroidism. Sequenced sample: peripheral blood or thyroid tissue (not recorded which). This TCR was sampled from an adult man with Graves' hyperthyroidism.

CDR3 in DNA: TGCGCCAGCAGCTCCAGGACAGGGGGTCCTTCCGGGGAGCTGTTTTTT. Protein sequence: CASSSRTGGPSGELFF. The chain combines TRBV5-1 with TRBJ2-2, with TRBD1 matching 10 bases. V lost 3 bases and J lost 6; bases outside the gene matches: 8. The CDR3 is 16 residues long. Looked up from germline, CDR1 is SGHRS and CDR2 is YFSETQ.